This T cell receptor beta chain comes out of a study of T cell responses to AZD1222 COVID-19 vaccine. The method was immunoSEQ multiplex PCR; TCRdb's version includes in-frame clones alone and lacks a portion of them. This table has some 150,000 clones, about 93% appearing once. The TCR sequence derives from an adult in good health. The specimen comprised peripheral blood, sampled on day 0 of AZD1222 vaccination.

This CDR3 reads CASSVDLSGEQYF. CDR3 in DNA: TGTGCCAGCAGCGTAGACCTCTCTGGCGAGCAGTACTTC. The J gene is TRBJ2-7, the V gene TRBV9; D remains ambiguous. Trimming removed 0 bases from V and 6 bases from J, with 10 bases in between. The CDR3 length is 13 residues. The germline CDR1 and CDR2 sequences are SGDLS and YYNGEE.